This T cell receptor beta chain is from a study of blood T cell repertoires in COVID-19. This clone has more than one count but fewer than ten. Only in-frame clones appear in the TCRdb table, and some are missing; sequencing was by immunoSEQ multiplex PCR. This sample carries around 110,000 clones, about two thirds of them seen once, and the ten largest clones take approximately 0.9%. V shed 6 bases, J shed 7 bases, and the junction held 8 bases outside the gene matches. Germline values: CDR1 SNHLY, CDR2 FYNNEI. CDR3 size: 15 residues. Sequencing was carried out using peripheral blood. V is TRBV2 and J is TRBJ2-3; 12 bases agree with TRBD2. This clonotype originated in a human donor with acute or convalescent COVID-19. The donor label of this sample is uncertain. CDR3: CASSRTSGVSNTQYF. DNA for the CDR3: TGTGCCAGCAGCCGGACTAGCGGGGTCTCAAATACGCAGTATTTT.